A single sample is the source of the 24 T cell receptor beta chains below, sequenced in a study of shared T cell receptors in the human thymus. Measured with immunoSEQ multiplex PCR; TCRdb has only the in-frame clones, and not every one. The table records 450,000 to 650,000 clones, around 78% of them present only once. These data were also filed under a second study, of human thymus T cells.

Material for sequencing was thymocytes. Receptor source: a boy younger than two with a congenital heart defect.

The chain combines TRBV9 with TRBJ2-7, with D perhaps matching TRBD1 (5 bases). The V end lost 2 bases, the J end lost 3 bases, and 15 bases lay between the germline ends. Germline lookup yields CDR1 SGDLS and CDR2 YYNGEE. The CDR3 has 15 residues. In nucleotides, the CDR3 is TGTGCCAGCAGCGTTGGGAACAGGCTCGTCTACGAGCAGTACTTC. It translates to CASSVGNRLVYEQYF.

The chain couples TRBV4-2 to TRBJ1-2, with 8 bases that match TRBD1. Trimming cost V 2 bases and J 4 bases; bases outside gene matches: 15. There are 18 residues in the CDR3. Germline assignment: CDR1 LGHNA and CDR2 YNFKEQ. As DNA, the CDR3 is TGTGCCAGCAGCCAACCCCGGCGGACAGGGACAGGACCCTATGGCTACACCTTC. Protein: CASSQPRRTGTGPYGYTF.

A few counts support this clone. V usage is TRBV28 and J usage is TRBJ2-7; 7 bases are a match to TRBD1. Losses at the gene ends were 3 bases for V and 3 bases for J; bases not matched to a gene: 2. The CDR3 length is 13 residues. Germline loops: CDR1 MDHEN, CDR2 SYDVKM. In DNA, the CDR3 is TGTGCCAGCAGTTTGAACAGGGGCTACGAGCAGTACTTC. It specifies CASSLNRGYEQYF. The full variable domain, completed using reference TRBV28 and TRBJ2-7, is DVKVTQSSRYLVKRTGEKVFLECVQDMDHENMFWYRQDPGLGLRLIYFSYDVKMKEKGDIPEGYSVSREKKERFSLILESASTNQTSMYLCASSLNRGYEQYFGPGTRLTVT.

V gene TRBV9 combines with J gene TRBJ1-1; 9 positions agree with TRBD1. This CDR3 spans 14 amino acids. V lost 0 bases, J lost 6 bases, and 3 bases stayed unmatched. Germline CDR1 and CDR2: SGDLS and YYNGEE. The CDR3: CASSVAWDRAEAFF. DNA for the CDR3: TGTGCCAGCAGCGTAGCATGGGACAGGGCTGAAGCTTTCTTT.

This chain links TRBV28 with TRBJ1-2; 7 nucleotides agree with TRBD1. Per germline, CDR1 MDHEN and CDR2 SYDVKM. This CDR3 region has 14 residues. The V and J ends lost 7 bases and 6 bases, in that order; junction bases with no gene match: 11. CDR3: CASKPPDRSDGYTF. The CDR3, as DNA: TGTGCCAGCAAGCCCCCGGACAGGTCTGATGGCTACACCTTC.

This chain links TRBV4-3 with TRBJ1-2; the D is unclear. V lost 0 bases and J lost 8, with 13 bases in between. CDR1 and CDR2 (germline): LGHNA, YSLEER. This CDR3 region has 14 residues. The CDR3 loop reads CASSQDESLGGYTF. Here the CDR3 DNA reads TGCGCCAGCAGCCAAGATGAGTCCCTGGGCGGCTACACCTTC.

J is TRBJ2-1 and V is TRBV6-1, with 7 bases lining up with TRBD2. V shed 4 bases and J 8 bases; nucleotides not matched to a gene: 20. Per the germline V gene, CDR1 is MNHNS and CDR2 is SASEGT. There are 18 residues in the CDR3. The CDR3 protein is CASSVSGQYGGVCDEQFF. The CDR3 DNA sequence: TGTGCCAGCAGTGTTAGCGGGCAGTATGGGGGAGTATGTGATGAGCAGTTCTTC.

The chain combines TRBV4-3 with TRBJ1-1; D gene ambiguous. The CDR3 runs to 18 residues. Trimming left V 1 base short and J 0 bases short, with 18 bases between. Germline CDR1 reads LGHNA; CDR2 reads YSLEER. CDR3 coding DNA: TGCGCCAGCAGCCAAGTAAAGACGGAGGGTATTGTGAACACTGAAGCTTTCTTT. It encodes CASSQVKTEGIVNTEAFF.

The table lists this clone with a few counts. The gene calls are TRBV30 and TRBJ2-5; 12 bases match TRBD2. CDR1 GTSNPN and CDR2 SVGIG come from the germline V gene (reference sequence). This CDR3 spans 20 amino acids. Trimming at V came to 0 bases and at J to 0 bases, leaving 14 bases not matched to a gene. In nucleotides, the CDR3 is TGTGCCTGGAGTGTATTTTATCGGACTAGCGGGAAGGGGAACCAAGAGACCCAGTACTTC. Amino acid sequence: CAWSVFYRTSGKGNQETQYF.

This chain links TRBV9 with TRBJ2-7, with TRBD2 matching 9 bases. The trim removed 0 bases at V and 3 bases at J, leaving 7 bases unmatched. The CDR3 extends over 16 amino acids. Germline-derived CDR1 and CDR2 are SGDLS and YYNGEE. The CDR3 loop reads CASSVGALAGLYEQYF. Here the CDR3 DNA reads TGTGCCAGCAGCGTAGGGGCTCTAGCGGGACTCTACGAGCAGTACTTC.

This sequence joins TRBV4-2 and TRBJ2-3; 8 bases map to TRBD2. The CDR3 extends over 18 amino acids. Looked up from germline, CDR1 is LGHNA and CDR2 is YNFKEQ. V trimming: 1 base; J trimming: 1 base; junction bases outside the gene matches: 10. CDR3 DNA: TGTGCCAGCAGCCAAGGGAGAACTAGCGGAGGGGGCACAGATACGCAGTATTTT. This gives the protein CASSQGRTSGGGTDTQYF.

The gene calls are TRBV30 and TRBJ1-2; the D is unclear. The ends were cut back, 2 bases at V and 2 bases at J, with 9 bases in the middle. The CDR3 spans 13 residues. Germline CDR1 GTSNPN, CDR2 SVGIG (reference sequence). The CDR3 loop reads CAWSLCYNYGYTF. The CDR3 DNA sequence: TGTGCCTGGAGTCTATGCTACAACTATGGCTACACCTTC.

The chain's CDR3 is CASSWIRGARDTQYF. In nucleotides, the CDR3 is TGCGCCAGCAGCTGGATTCGGGGGGCCCGGGATACGCAGTATTTT. This rearrangement joins TRBV5-1 to TRBJ2-3, with D perhaps TRBD2 (7 bases). Germline assignment: CDR1 SGHRS and CDR2 YFSETQ. The CDR3 contains 15 residues. V lost 3 bases and J 6 bases, leaving 17 bases between the germline ends.

This clone was seen once. The J gene is TRBJ2-1, the V gene TRBV7-6; 8 bases are a match to TRBD2. The CDR3 contains 16 residues. J was trimmed by 6 bases and V by 4 bases; bases with no gene match: 11. Germline CDR1 SGHVS, CDR2 FNYEAQ. DNA for the CDR3: TGTGCCAGCAGCTCTGTGCGGGGGGTGGTAGGCAATGAGCAGTTCTTC. It codes for CASSSVRGVVGNEQFF.

The rearrangement links TRBV6-1 to TRBJ2-5; 9 nucleotides align to TRBD1. Germline V lookup: CDR1 MNHNS, CDR2 SASEGT. After removal of 5 bases from V and 1 base from J, the junction contained 5 bases not matched to a gene. This CDR3 has 15 amino acids. The CDR3 is CASSFPTGGQETQYF. The DNA of the CDR3 is TGTGCCAGCAGTTTTCCGACAGGGGGCCAAGAGACCCAGTACTTC.

The V and J genes are TRBV7-2 and TRBJ2-2, with 11 bases lining up with TRBD2. Trimming at V came to 2 bases and at J to 4 bases, leaving 9 bases not matched to a gene. This CDR3 comprises 18 residues. Germline lookup yields CDR1 SGHTA and CDR2 FQGNSA. In DNA, the CDR3 is TGTGCCAGCAGCTTACTCCGACTAGCGGGACGGAGCACCGGGGAGCTGTTTTTT. As protein: CASSLLRLAGRSTGELFF.

The chain joins TRBV28 to TRBJ2-2; TRBD1 is a possible D gene (6 bases). V dropped 2 bases and J dropped 3 bases, with 13 bases sitting between them. The CDR3 spans 16 residues. CDR1 is MDHEN, CDR2 SYDVKM, per germline. CDR3 amino acids: CASSLRWDTDTGELFF. CDR3 in DNA: TGTGCCAGCAGTTTACGATGGGACACAGACACCGGGGAGCTGTTTTTT.

As regards this clone: This sample also contains other DNA sequences that code for the same CDR3. The genes are TRBV27 and TRBJ2-7; the match to TRBD1 covers 8 bases. Germline loops: CDR1 MNHEY, CDR2 SMNVEV (reference sequence). With V trimmed by 5 bases and J by 2 bases, 8 bases remained unmatched. The CDR3 runs to 15 residues. CDR3 sequence: CASSPRDRIPYEQYF. The CDR3 coding sequence is TGTGCCAGCAGTCCCCGGGACAGGATCCCCTACGAGCAGTACTTC.

This clone was seen only a few times. J is TRBJ2-3 and V is TRBV4-2, with 11 nucleotides matching TRBD2. The germline gives CDR1 LGHNA, CDR2 YNFKEQ. V trimming: 1 base; J trimming: 5 bases; junction bases outside the gene matches: 2. The length of the CDR3 is 15 residues. The CDR3 nucleotides are TGTGCCAGCAGCCAAGTAGGACTAGCGGGAGATACGCAGTATTTT. Its protein product is CASSQVGLAGDTQYF.

V and J are TRBV5-1 and TRBJ1-5; D is undetermined. This CDR3 comprises 15 residues. The germline CDR1 and CDR2 sequences are SGHRS and YFSETQ. Trimming pared 0 bases from V and 4 bases from J, leaving 11 bases between. The CDR3, as DNA: TGCGCCAGCAGCTTGGACCCAGGAATTAATCAGCCCCAGCATTTT. Its protein product is CASSLDPGINQPQHF.

The chain couples TRBV21-1 to TRBJ1-2; TRBD1, the table's D call, was not compared with the DNA. TRBV21-1 is given as a pseudogene. The CDR3 contains 14 residues. The CDR3 loop reads CASSIGRQGYGYTF. In DNA form, the CDR3 reads TGTGCCAGCAGCATCGGCCGTCAGGGGTATGGCTACACCTTC.

The chain uses TRBV7-3 and TRBJ2-7, with TRBD2 identical over 8 bases. CDR1 is SGHTA and CDR2 is FQGTGA in the germline V gene. V shed 2 bases and J 6 bases; nucleotides not matched to a gene: 12. This CDR3 has 16 residues. CDR3 sequence reads: CASSLDGAPGTSEQYF. In nucleotides, the CDR3 is TGTGCCAGCAGCTTAGATGGGGCCCCAGGGACTAGCGAGCAGTACTTC.

This clone was found once. The chain uses TRBV6-1 and TRBJ2-2; D gene uncertain. The CDR3 is 18 amino acids. Germline assignment: CDR1 MNHNS and CDR2 SASEGT. The V end lost 6 bases, the J end lost 1 base, and 21 bases lay between the germline ends. The CDR3 DNA sequence: TGTGCCAGCAGCGAACAGTACCTCATGTTCCTGAACACCGGGGAGCTGTTTTTT. This gives the protein CASSEQYLMFLNTGELFF.

The chain carries TRBV7-9 and TRBJ2-7; 9 bases are shared with TRBD1. CDR1 is SEHNR and CDR2 is FQNEAQ in the germline V gene (reference sequence). J was trimmed by 2 bases and V by 3 bases; bases with no gene match: 8. CDR3 length: 16 residues. CDR3 protein: CASSFGQGHFPYEQYF. CDR3 bases: TGTGCCAGCAGCTTCGGACAGGGGCATTTTCCCTACGAGCAGTACTTC.